This T cell receptor beta chain originates from a study of cytomegalovirus exposure and HLA in healthy donors. V dropped 5 bases and J dropped 9; count of bases not matched to a gene: 11. Germline V gene lookup returns CDR1 LNHDA and CDR2 SQIVND (reference sequence). CDR3 length equals 15 residues. The PCR made use of 60 Vbeta and 13 Jbeta primers. The method was immunoSEQ multiplex PCR; TCRdb's version includes in-frame clones alone and lacks a portion of them. The data show some 95,000 clones, 65% to 80% seen once. This receptor was taken from a woman aged 18-29 years in good health and CMV-seropositive. Sequenced sample: PBMCs. The rearrangement uses TRBV19 and TRBJ2-1; 9 positions agree with TRBD1. CDR3 bases: TGTGCCAGTAGTCCCCGGGACAGGGAACGGGGTGAGCAGTTCTTC. Amino acid sequence: CASSPRDRERGEQFF.